The entry below gives a single T cell receptor (beta chain) sequence along with its context. Its cognate antigen is unknown. The V gene's germline CDR1 is ENHRY and CDR2 SYGVKD. V gave up 4 bases and J gave up 5 bases, with 11 bases separating them. This CDR3 contains 13 residues. The sample is drawn from a study of vaccination and CD4 T cells after COVID-19. About the study: Post-COVID draws followed diagnosis by a median about 100 days (range 35 to 161). Overlapping SARS-CoV-2, HCoV-NL63, HCoV-OC43 and HCoV-229E spike peptides stimulated the cells.

Sequenced with the Oncomine TCR Beta short-read assay was DNA taken from cultured CD4+ T cells. Via MiXCR, TCRdb re-called the PCR reads, giving one row per CDR3 protein. The sample records about 7,300 distinct CDR3 sequences, around 71% being singletons. Treatment denoted: approximately 9-day PBMC culture with coronavirus spike peptide pools or control peptides (ViraFEST assay). An unexposed donor provided the CD4+ T cells, which were collected before the COVID-19 pandemic (2011-2018). The chain employs TRBV10-3 and TRBJ2-5; weak D call: TRBD2 (6 bases). Sample: CD4+ T cells from blood, cultured in vitro. This TCR came from a human donor in good health. Here the CDR3 reads CAISVEGHETQYF. CDR3 DNA sequence: TGTGCCATCAGTGTGGAGGGGCACGAGACCCAGTACTTC.